Judged by abundance, the clone carrying this T cell receptor beta chain is medium-sized (0.01 to 0.1%). Its antigen remains unknown. Trimming removed 1 base at V and 4 bases at J, with 14 bases between. Germline lookup yields CDR1 MGHRA and CDR2 YSYEKL. The CDR3 consists of 15 residues. This specimen belongs to a study of long-term antiretroviral therapy in people with HIV. Notes on the study in general: Although diversity increased after ART, it remained lower than in transplant donor controls. Blood dating 2004 to 2017 may reflect older ART regimens. There were no data on ART adherence, viral resistance or therapy changes, a gap that limits inferences about post-ART repertoire changes.

With survey level as its setting, the immunoSEQ assay was v3.0. TCRdb keeps only in-frame clones here, not all; method: immunoSEQ multiplex PCR. The sample lists roughly 42,000 clones; roughly nine tenths were seen once. The chain has TRBV4-1 and TRBJ2-7; the D gene is possibly TRBD1 (5 bases). The sequence was obtained from a woman aged 50 to 60 with HIV. Material: unsorted PBMCs, obtained 0.1 years before starting antiretroviral therapy. This chain's CDR3 is CASSQGSQGGYEQYF. The CDR3 nucleotides are TGCGCCAGCAGCCAAGGCAGCCAGGGTGGTTACGAGCAGTACTTC.